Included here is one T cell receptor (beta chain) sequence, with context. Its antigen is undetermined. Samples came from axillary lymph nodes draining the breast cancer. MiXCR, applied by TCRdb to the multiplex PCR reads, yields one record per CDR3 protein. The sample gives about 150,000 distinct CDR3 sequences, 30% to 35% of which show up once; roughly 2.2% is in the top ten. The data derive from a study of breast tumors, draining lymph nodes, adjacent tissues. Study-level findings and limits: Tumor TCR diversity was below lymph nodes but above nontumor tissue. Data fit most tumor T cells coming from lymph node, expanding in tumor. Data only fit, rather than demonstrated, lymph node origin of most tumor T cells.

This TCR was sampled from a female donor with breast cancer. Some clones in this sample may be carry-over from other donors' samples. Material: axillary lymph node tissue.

CDR3 residues: CASSPTGCGLNSPLHF. In DNA form, the CDR3 reads TGTGCCAGCAGCCCGACAGGGTGCGGTCTTAATTCACCCCTCCACTTT. V usage is TRBV6-5 and J usage is TRBJ1-6; 7 bases are shared with TRBD1. CDR1 MNHEY and CDR2 SVGAGI come from the germline V gene. The V gene end was trimmed by 6 bases and the J gene end by 6 bases; junction bases not matched to a gene: 11. The CDR3 contains 16 residues.